Listed below are T cell receptor beta chains from one sample, sequenced in a study of blood T cell repertoires in COVID-19. Sequenced by immunoSEQ multiplex PCR; TCRdb stores in-frame clones only, minus some. The data show about 270,000 clones, about 84% seen once. The source material was peripheral blood. The receptors were gathered from an elderly woman with COVID-19, enrolled during active disease. Both conserved end residues are part of each CDR3. The D gene is left open where the match is weak.

d_gene,v_gene,len,j_gene,CDR3aa,CDR3nt
TRBD1,TRBV7-2,13,TRBJ1-3,CASTRTGANTIYF,TGTGCCAGCACCCGGACAGGAGCAAACACCATATATTTT
NA,TRBV19,14,TRBJ2-5,CASSMVQGQETQYF,TGTGCCAGTAGTATGGTACAGGGCCAAGAGACCCAGTACTTC
NA,TRBV11-2,13,TRBJ2-5,CASSLVRGSAQYF,TGTGCCAGCAGCTTAGTAAGGGGTTCGGCCCAGTACTTC
NA,TRBV18,15,TRBJ2-7,CASSLSPAGNYEQYF,TGTGCCAGCTCACTTTCCCCCGCAGGGAACTACGAGCAGTACTTC
NA,TRBV6-5,11,TRBJ1-2,CASRDSGGYTF,TGTGCCAGCAGGGACAGCGGTGGCTACACCTTC
NA,TRBV6-1,14,TRBJ1-1,CASSYVQGIAEAFF,TGTGCCAGCAGTTATGTGCAGGGGATCGCTGAAGCTTTCTTT
NA,TRBV4-1,15,TRBJ1-4,CASSRGGTTNEKLFF,TGCGCCAGCAGCCGGGGCGGCACAACTAATGAAAAACTGTTTTTT
TRBD2,TRBV5-1,17,TRBJ2-1,CASSFRASGEYYNEQFF,TGCGCCAGCAGCTTTAGGGCTAGCGGGGAGTACTACAATGAGCAGTTCTTC
TRBD1,TRBV27,15,TRBJ1-2,CASSSMTGINYGYTF,TGTGCCAGCAGTTCGATGACAGGGATAAACTATGGCTACACCTTC
TRBD1,TRBV3-1/TRBV3-2,18,TRBJ1-2,CASSQDCGQGAGSYGYTF,TGTGCCAGCAGCCAAGACTGCGGACAGGGGGCGGGCAGCTATGGCTACACCTTC